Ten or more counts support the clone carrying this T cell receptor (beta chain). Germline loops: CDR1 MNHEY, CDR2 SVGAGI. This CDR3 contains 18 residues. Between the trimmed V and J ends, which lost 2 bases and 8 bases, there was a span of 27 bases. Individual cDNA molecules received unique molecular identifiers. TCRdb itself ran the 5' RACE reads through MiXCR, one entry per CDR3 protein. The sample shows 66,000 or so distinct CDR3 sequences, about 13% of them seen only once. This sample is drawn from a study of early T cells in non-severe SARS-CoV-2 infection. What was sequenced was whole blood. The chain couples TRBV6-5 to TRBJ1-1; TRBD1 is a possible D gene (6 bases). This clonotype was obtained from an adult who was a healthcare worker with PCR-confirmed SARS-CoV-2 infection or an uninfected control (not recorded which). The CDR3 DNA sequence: TGTGCCAGCAGTTACGCGGGGGCCAATATTGGTGGAATGTTGGAAGCTTTCTTT. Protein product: CASSYAGANIGGMLEAFF.